Listed below are T cell receptor beta chains from one sample, sequenced in a study of blood T cell repertoires in COVID-19. The method was immunoSEQ multiplex PCR; TCRdb's version includes in-frame clones alone and lacks a portion of them. The repertoire holds approximately 72,000 clones, with 86% as singletons. The sequenced material came from peripheral blood. The receptors were sampled from a woman in her sixties or seventies with acute or convalescent COVID-19. Both conserved end residues are part of each CDR3. D genes are given only for firm matches. The size of a clone is reported for some rows only, either as once, few or many, or as a class for expanded clones.

clone_size	d_call	v_call	j_call	cdr3_nt	cdr3_aa
many	NA	TRBV5-4	TRBJ1-6	TGTGCCAGCAGCTCTTACAGGGTATCGACCCTCCACTTT	CASSSYRVSTLHF
NA	TRBD1	TRBV9	TRBJ2-6	TGTGCCAGCAGCGTAACAGCGGGACAGGGGTCTGGGGCCAACGTCCTGACTTTC	CASSVTAGQGSGANVLTF
NA	TRBD1	TRBV7-8	TRBJ2-7	TGTGCCAGCGAAGGGGGCAGGGAGCAGTACTTC	CASEGGREQYF
once	TRBD1	TRBV4-1	TRBJ2-7	TGCGCCAGCAGCCAAGTGCCGGGACAGAGCTCCTACGAGCAGTACTTC	CASSQVPGQSSYEQYF
NA	NA	TRBV7-3	TRBJ2-1	TGTGCCAGCAGTCCCGCCGTGGGCGGCGGGGTCGTCGATGAGCAGTTCTTC	CASSPAVGGGVVDEQFF
few	TRBD1	TRBV5-5	TRBJ1-5	TGTGCCAGCAGCTTGGCTGGGACAGGGCATCAGCCCCAGCATTTT	CASSLAGTGHQPQHF
NA	NA	TRBV7-9	TRBJ2-2	TGTGCCAGCAGCTTAGACGCTAGCTATCGTACCGGGGAGCTGTTTTTT	CASSLDASYRTGELFF
NA	TRBD1	TRBV27	TRBJ2-5	TGTGCCAGCAGTTCCCTAAGGACAGGGGGGAGGGAAGAGACCCAGTACTTC	CASSSLRTGGREETQYF
few	NA	TRBV6-1	TRBJ1-5	TGTGCCAGCAGTGAATCAATCAATCAGCCCCAGCATTTT	CASSESINQPQHF
once	TRBD1	TRBV5-1	TRBJ1-1	TGCGCCAGCAGCTTGGTAGGCGCCAGGGGGCAACCGAACACTGAAGCTTTCTTT	CASSLVGARGQPNTEAFF
once	NA	TRBV27	TRBJ2-3	TGTGCCAGCAGTCCCATGAGACTGTCAGATACGCAGTATTTT	CASSPMRLSDTQYF
NA	NA	TRBV3-1/TRBV3-2	TRBJ1-1	TGTGCCAGCAGCCTTATGACAGGCCTGAACACTGAAGCTTTCTTT	CASSLMTGLNTEAFF
NA	NA	TRBV2	TRBJ1-2	TGTGCCAGCAGGGGGGGTGTGAAAGGCTACACCTTC	CASRGGVKGYTF
NA	NA	TRBV30	TRBJ1-6	TGTGCCTGGAGTGAGGAGTATAATTCACCCCTCCACTTT	CAWSEEYNSPLHF
once	TRBD1	TRBV2	TRBJ2-5	TGTGCCAGCAGTAGGGACAGTCAAGAGACCCAGTACTTC	CASSRDSQETQYF
NA	TRBD1	TRBV18	TRBJ1-4	TGTGCCAGCTCACCACTCCAGGGGGAAGGTGAAAAACTGTTTTTT	CASSPLQGEGEKLFF
NA	TRBD1	TRBV28	TRBJ1-2	TGTGCCAGCAGTTTACCCCAACGGACAGGTCAGACCTTC	CASSLPQRTGQTF
NA	TRBD1	TRBV19	TRBJ1-5	TGTGCCAGTAGTATTAACCCCGGGACAGTGTTCAATCAGCCCCAGCATTTT	CASSINPGTVFNQPQHF
NA	TRBD1	TRBV9	TRBJ1-1	TGTGCCAGCAGCGTAGCGACAGGGTGGGGGAACACTGAAGCTTTCTTT	CASSVATGWGNTEAFF
NA	TRBD1	TRBV29-1	TRBJ1-5	TGCAGCGTTACACAGGGGAAGGGGGATCAGCCCCAGCATTTT	CSVTQGKGDQPQHF
NA	NA	TRBV2	TRBJ1-6	TGTGCCAGCAGTCGTGATTCACCCCTCCACTTT	CASSRDSPLHF
NA	TRBD1	TRBV5-1	TRBJ1-6	TGCGCCAGCAGCCCGGGACAGGGGGCCATGAGCTCCTATAATTCACCCCTCCACTTT	CASSPGQGAMSSYNSPLHF
NA	TRBD2	TRBV6-5	TRBJ2-3	TGTGCCAGCAGTTACTCGACTAGCGGACCCACAGATACGCAGTATTTT	CASSYSTSGPTDTQYF
NA	NA	TRBV23-1	TRBJ2-7	TGCGCCAGCAGAACAGGGTCCATCGGCGAGCAGTACTTC	CASRTGSIGEQYF
NA	TRBD1	TRBV19	TRBJ1-1	TGTGCCAGTAGTATCGACAGGGCTGAGCGGAGCACTGAAGCTTTCTTT	CASSIDRAERSTEAFF
NA	NA	TRBV5-1	TRBJ1-6	TGCGCCAGCAGCTTGACAGCCGGCAATTCACCCCTCCACTTT	CASSLTAGNSPLHF
NA	TRBD2	TRBV5-5	TRBJ2-3	TGTGCCAGCAGCGCTCGGGGGGGCATAGATACGCAGTATTTT	CASSARGGIDTQYF
NA	TRBD1	TRBV19	TRBJ1-4	TGTGCCAGTAGCACTCCTGGGGGACAGGCTAATGAAAAACTGTTTTTT	CASSTPGGQANEKLFF
NA	TRBD1	TRBV10-3	TRBJ1-1	TGTGCCATCAGTGAGTGGGACAGGGGCTTGGGCACTGAAGCTTTCTTT	CAISEWDRGLGTEAFF
NA	TRBD2	TRBV11-3	TRBJ2-2	TGTGCCAGCAGCTTACTCAGCGGGGGGAGTAAGGGGGAGCTGTTTTTT	CASSLLSGGSKGELFF
few	TRBD1	TRBV7-9	TRBJ1-5	TGTGCCAGCAGCTCCGGGACAGGATTACAGCCCCAGCATTTT	CASSSGTGLQPQHF
once	NA	TRBV5-4	TRBJ1-4	TGTGCCAGCAGCTTCGGGAGGGGTTCTAATGAAAAACTGTTTTTT	CASSFGRGSNEKLFF
NA	TRBD2	TRBV18	TRBJ2-3	TGTGCCAGCTCACCATCGAGTTACGGGGGGACAGATACGCAGTATTTT	CASSPSSYGGTDTQYF
once	TRBD1	TRBV9	TRBJ1-2	TGTGCCAGCAGCGCGGGACAGGGGAACTATGGCTACACCTTC	CASSAGQGNYGYTF
NA	NA	TRBV5-1	TRBJ1-5	TGCGCCAGCAGCTTGGCTCGGAGCAATCAGCCCCAGCATTTT	CASSLARSNQPQHF
NA	NA	TRBV10-3	TRBJ2-3	TGTGCCATCAGTGAGTCAGTGTCGGGAAGCGGCACAGATACGCAGTATTTT	CAISESVSGSGTDTQYF
NA	NA	TRBV5-1	TRBJ1-1	TGCGCCAGCAGCTTGTCAGGGGCGAACACTGAAGCTTTCTTT	CASSLSGANTEAFF
NA	NA	TRBV6-6	TRBJ1-4	TGTGCCAGCAGTTTCCCACAGGCCGGAGGGAATGAAAAACTGTTTTTT	CASSFPQAGGNEKLFF
NA	NA	TRBV28	TRBJ1-1	TGTGCCAGCAGGGCGCAGGGCACTGAAGCTTTCTTT	CASRAQGTEAFF
NA	NA	TRBV12-3/TRBV12-4	TRBJ2-5	TGTGCCAGCAGTCCACCATTGAGGACCCAGTACTTC	CASSPPLRTQYF
NA	TRBD1	TRBV5-6	TRBJ2-7	TGTGCCAGCAGCTTCCAGGGGACAGGGACCTCCTACGAGCAGTACTTC	CASSFQGTGTSYEQYF
NA	NA	TRBV2	TRBJ2-7	TGTGCCAGTAAGCTCCAGGGGTCCTCCTACGAGCAGTACTTC	CASKLQGSSYEQYF
NA	TRBD1	TRBV28	TRBJ2-5	TGTGCCAGCAGTTTTATTGGACAGGGGAATTGGGGGACCCAGTACTTC	CASSFIGQGNWGTQYF